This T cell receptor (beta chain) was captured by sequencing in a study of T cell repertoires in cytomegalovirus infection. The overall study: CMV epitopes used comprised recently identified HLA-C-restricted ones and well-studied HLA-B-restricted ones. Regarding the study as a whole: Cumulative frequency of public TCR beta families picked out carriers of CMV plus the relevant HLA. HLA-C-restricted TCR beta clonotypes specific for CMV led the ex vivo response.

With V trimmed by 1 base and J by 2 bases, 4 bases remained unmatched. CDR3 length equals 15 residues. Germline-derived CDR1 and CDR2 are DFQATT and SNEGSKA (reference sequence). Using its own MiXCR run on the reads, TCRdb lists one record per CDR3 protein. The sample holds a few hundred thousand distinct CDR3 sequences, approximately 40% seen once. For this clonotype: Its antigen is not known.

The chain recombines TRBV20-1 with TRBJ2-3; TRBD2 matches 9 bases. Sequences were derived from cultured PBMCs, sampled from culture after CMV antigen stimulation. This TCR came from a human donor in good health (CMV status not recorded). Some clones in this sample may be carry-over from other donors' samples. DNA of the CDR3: TGCAGTGCTAGAGTAGCGGGGGATTACACAGATACGCAGTATTTT. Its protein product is CSARVAGDYTDTQYF.